Here is one TCR beta chain with its context. What it binds is not known. Germline CDR1 is SGHDT and CDR2 is YYEEEE. V lost 4 bases and J lost 4, with 17 bases in between. This CDR3 contains 15 residues. Here immunoSEQ multiplex PCR was the method, and the copy in TCRdb shows in-frame clones only, minus some. The sample shows some 330,000 clones, about nine tenths of them seen only once. This entry is derived from a study of cytomegalovirus exposure and HLA in healthy donors. Study-level results: The classifier was said to identify cytomegalovirus status with high specificity and sensitivity.

The receptor was isolated from a woman between 18 and 29 years old in good health and CMV-seronegative. The chain carries TRBV5-6 and TRBJ1-2; possibly TRBD1 for D (6 bases). The sequencing input was PBMCs. Written as DNA, the CDR3 is TGTGCCAGCAGCCCGGCGGGGGCCGCCGCCTATGGCTACACCTTC. This gives the protein CASSPAGAAAYGYTF.